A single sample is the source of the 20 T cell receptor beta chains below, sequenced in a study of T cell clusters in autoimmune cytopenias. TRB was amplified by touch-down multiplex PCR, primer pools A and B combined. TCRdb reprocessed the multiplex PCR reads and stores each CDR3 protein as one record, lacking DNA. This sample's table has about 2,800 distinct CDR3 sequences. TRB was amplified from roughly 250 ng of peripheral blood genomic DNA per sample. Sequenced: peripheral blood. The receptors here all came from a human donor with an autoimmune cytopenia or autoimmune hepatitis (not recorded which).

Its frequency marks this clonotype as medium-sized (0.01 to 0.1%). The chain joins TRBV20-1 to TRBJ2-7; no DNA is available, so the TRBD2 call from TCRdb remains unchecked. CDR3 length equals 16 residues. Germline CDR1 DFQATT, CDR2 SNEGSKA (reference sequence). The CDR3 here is CSAKPQTSGGSYEQYF.

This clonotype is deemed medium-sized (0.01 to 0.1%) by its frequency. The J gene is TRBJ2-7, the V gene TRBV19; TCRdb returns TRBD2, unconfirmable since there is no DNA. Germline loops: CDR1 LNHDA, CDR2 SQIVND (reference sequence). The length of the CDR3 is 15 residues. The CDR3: CASSIEGSRANEQYF. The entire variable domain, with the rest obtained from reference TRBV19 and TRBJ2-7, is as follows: DGGITQSPKYLFRKEGQNVTLSCEQNLNHDAMYWYRQDPGQGLRLIYYSQIVNDFQKGDIAEGYSVSREKKESFPLTVTSAQKNPTAFYLCASSIEGSRANEQYFGPGTRLTVT.

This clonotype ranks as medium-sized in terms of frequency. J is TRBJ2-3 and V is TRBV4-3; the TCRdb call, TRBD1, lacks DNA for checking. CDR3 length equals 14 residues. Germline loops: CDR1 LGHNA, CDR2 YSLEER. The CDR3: CASSHGAERDTQYF.

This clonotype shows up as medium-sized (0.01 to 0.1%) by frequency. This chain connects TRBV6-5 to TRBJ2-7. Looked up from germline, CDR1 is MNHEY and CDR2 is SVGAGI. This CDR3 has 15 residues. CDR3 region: CASSHQVNGPYEQYF.

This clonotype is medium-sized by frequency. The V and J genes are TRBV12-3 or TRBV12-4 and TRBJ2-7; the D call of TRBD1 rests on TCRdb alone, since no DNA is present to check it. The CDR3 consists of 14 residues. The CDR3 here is CASSPWGQGGEQYF.

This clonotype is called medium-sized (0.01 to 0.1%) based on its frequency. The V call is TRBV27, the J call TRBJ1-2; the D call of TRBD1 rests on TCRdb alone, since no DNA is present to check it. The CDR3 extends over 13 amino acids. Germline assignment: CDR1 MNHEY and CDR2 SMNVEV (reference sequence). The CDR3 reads CAGEGATGYGYTF.

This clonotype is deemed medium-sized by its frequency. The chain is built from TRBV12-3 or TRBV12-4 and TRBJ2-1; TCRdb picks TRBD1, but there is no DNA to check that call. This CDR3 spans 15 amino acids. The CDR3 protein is CASSYSVHPRDEQFF.

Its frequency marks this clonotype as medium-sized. The CDR3 loop is CASSGTTSTISYEQYF. The chain uses TRBV6-2 or TRBV6-3 and TRBJ2-7. This CDR3 is 16 amino acids long. Per germline, CDR1 MNHEY and CDR2 SVGEGT.

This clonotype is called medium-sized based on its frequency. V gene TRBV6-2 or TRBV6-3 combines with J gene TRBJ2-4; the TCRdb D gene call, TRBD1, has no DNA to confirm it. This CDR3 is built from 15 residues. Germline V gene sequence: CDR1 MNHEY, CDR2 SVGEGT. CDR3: CASSSTGGSGNIQYF.

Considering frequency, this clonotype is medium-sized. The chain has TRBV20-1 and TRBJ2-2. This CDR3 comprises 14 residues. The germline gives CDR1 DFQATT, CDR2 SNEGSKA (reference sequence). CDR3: CSAREASTTGELFF.

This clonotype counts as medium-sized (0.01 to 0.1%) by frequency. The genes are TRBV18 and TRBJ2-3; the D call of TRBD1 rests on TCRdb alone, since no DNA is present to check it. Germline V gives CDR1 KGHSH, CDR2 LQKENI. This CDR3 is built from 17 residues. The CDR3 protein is CASSQFSRGFGTDTQYF.

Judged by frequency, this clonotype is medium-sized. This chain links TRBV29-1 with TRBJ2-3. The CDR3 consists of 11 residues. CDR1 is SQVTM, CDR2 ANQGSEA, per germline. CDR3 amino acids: CSVPGQDTQYF.

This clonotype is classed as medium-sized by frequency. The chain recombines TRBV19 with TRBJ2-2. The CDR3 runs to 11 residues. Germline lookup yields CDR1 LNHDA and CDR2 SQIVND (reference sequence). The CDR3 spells CASINTGELFF.

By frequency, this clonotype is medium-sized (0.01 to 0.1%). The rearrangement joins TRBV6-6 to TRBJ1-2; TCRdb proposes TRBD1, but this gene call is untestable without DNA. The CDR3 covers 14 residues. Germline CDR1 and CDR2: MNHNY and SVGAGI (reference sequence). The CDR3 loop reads CASSPGTPNYGYTF.

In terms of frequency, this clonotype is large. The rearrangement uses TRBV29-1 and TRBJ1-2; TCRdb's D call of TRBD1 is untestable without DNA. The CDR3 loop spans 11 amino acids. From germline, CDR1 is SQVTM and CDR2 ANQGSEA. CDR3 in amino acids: CSYVGDYGYTF.

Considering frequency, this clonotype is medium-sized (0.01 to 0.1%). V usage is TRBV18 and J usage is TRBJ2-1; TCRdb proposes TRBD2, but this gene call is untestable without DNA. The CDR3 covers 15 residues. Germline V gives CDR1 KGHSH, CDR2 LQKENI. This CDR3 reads CASSRTSGGGREQFF.

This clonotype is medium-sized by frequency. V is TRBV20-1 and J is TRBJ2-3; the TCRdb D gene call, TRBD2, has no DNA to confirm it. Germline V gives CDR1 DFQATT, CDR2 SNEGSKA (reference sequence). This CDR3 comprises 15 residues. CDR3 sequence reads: CSALSGLASTDTQYF.

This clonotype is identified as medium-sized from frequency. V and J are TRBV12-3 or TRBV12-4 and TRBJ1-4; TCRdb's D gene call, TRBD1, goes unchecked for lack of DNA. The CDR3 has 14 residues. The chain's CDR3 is CASSFTGAREKLFF.

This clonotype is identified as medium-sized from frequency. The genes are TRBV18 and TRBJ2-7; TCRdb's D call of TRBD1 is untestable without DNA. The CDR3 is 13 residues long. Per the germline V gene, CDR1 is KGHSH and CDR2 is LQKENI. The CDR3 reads CASSPGRGYEQYF. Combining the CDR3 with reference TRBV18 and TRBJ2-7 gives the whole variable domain NAGVMQNPRHLVRRRGQEARLRCSPMKGHSHVYWYRQLPEEGLKFMVYLQKENIIDESGMPKERFSAEFPKEGPSILRIQQVVRGDSAAYFCASSPGRGYEQYFGPGTRLTVT.

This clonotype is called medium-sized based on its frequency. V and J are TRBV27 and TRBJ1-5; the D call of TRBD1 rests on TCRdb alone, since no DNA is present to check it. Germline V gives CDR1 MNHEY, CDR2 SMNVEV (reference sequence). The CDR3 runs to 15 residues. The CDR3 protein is CASSFLGQSTKPQHF.